The clone carrying this T cell receptor beta chain was seen repeatedly, ten times or more. The data stem from a study of shared clonotypes between healthy human individuals. The CDR3 contains 15 residues. The germline gives CDR1 SGHTA, CDR2 FQGTGA. Trimming removed 4 bases from V and 2 bases from J, with 12 bases in between. Some clones are missing from TCRdb's copy, which holds only in-frame ones; the method was immunoSEQ multiplex PCR. The data show around 990,000 clones, roughly 80% seen once. This receptor was identified in a man between 18 and 35 years old in good health. Some clones in this sample may be carry-over from other donors' samples. The chain carries TRBV7-3 and TRBJ2-1; no firm D call. Input material: memory CD4+ T cells from PBMCs. Stated subset: CD45RA-negative fraction. The CDR3 DNA reads as TGTGCCAGCAGCTCAAGGGAAGTACCCTACAATGAGCAGTTCTTC. Its protein is CASSSREVPYNEQFF.